Presented here are 15 T cell receptor beta chains from one specimen sequenced in a study of shared clonotypes between healthy human individuals. The method was immunoSEQ multiplex PCR; TCRdb's version includes in-frame clones alone and lacks a portion of them. The sample has approximately 500,000 clones, 60% to 80% seen once. The specimen was PBMCs. The receptors here all came from a woman aged 40 to 55 in good health. Some clones in this sample may be carry-over from other donors' samples.

The rearrangement links TRBV7-9 to TRBJ2-5; 8 bases align to TRBD2. The J call may be wrong; the DNA end is better matched by TRBJ2-7. This CDR3 region has 14 residues. Germline CDR1 reads SEHNR; CDR2 reads FQNEAQ (reference sequence). CDR3 loop: CASSPSSGPYEQYF. CDR3 coding DNA: TGTGCCAGCAGCCCCTCTAGCGGGCCCTACGAGCAGTACTTC.

The gene calls are TRBV5-5 and TRBJ1-4; D possibly corresponds to TRBD1 (5 bases). This CDR3 comprises 16 residues. Germline loops: CDR1 SGHKS, CDR2 YYEKEE (reference sequence). V lost 4 bases and J 0 bases, leaving 13 bases between the germline ends. CDR3 loop: CASSKNLRATNEKLFF. CDR3 sequence (DNA): TGTGCCAGCAGCAAAAACCTCAGGGCAACTAATGAAAAACTGTTTTTT.

The CDR3 reads CSAPGALGTQYF. The CDR3 nucleotides are TGCAGCGCCCCCGGAGCCTTGGGGACCCAGTACTTC. V usage is TRBV29-1 and J usage is TRBJ2-5; no clear D. Between the trimmed V and J ends, which lost 7 bases and 7 bases, there was a span of 16 bases. The germline V gene has CDR1 SQVTM and CDR2 ANQGSEA. CDR3 size: 12 residues.

The V gene is TRBV11-2, the J gene TRBJ2-1, with 10 bases identical to TRBD2. The CDR3 has 19 residues. Looked up from germline, CDR1 is SGHAT and CDR2 is FQNNGV. The V gene end was trimmed by 0 bases and the J gene end by 0 bases; junction bases not matched to a gene: 8. The CDR3 DNA reads TGTGCCAGCAGCTTAGAAGGACTAGCGGACTCCAGCTCCTACAATGAGCAGTTCTTC. Translated: CASSLEGLADSSSYNEQFF.

The V call is TRBV6-5, the J call TRBJ2-1; D not certain. This CDR3 region has 13 residues. Germline V CDR1 and CDR2: MNHEY, SVGAGI. V was pared by 6 bases and J by 7 bases, with 13 bases between. The CDR3 region has the DNA TGTGCCAGCAGCCGACCCGAATGGAATGAGCAGTTCTTC. It specifies CASSRPEWNEQFF.

The chain joins TRBV11-2 to TRBJ2-2; perhaps TRBD2 as D (5 bases). Germline assignment: CDR1 SGHAT and CDR2 FQNNGV. This CDR3 is built from 18 residues. Trimming stripped 1 base from V and 1 base from J, with 16 bases between. CDR3 protein: CASSLGPLAWGNTGELFF. DNA for the CDR3: TGTGCCAGCAGCTTAGGGCCCCTAGCTTGGGGGAACACCGGGGAGCTGTTTTTT.

To note about this clone: The sample has other DNA sequences that encode this CDR3 too. The rearrangement joins TRBV7-8 to TRBJ1-1; tentative D call: TRBD1 (5 bases). CDR3 size: 16 residues. Looked up from germline, CDR1 is SGHVS and CDR2 is FQNEAQ. Deletions cut 6 bases from V and 2 bases from J, with 19 bases between. CDR3 sequence reads: CASSKRRQRPNTEAFF. In nucleotides, the CDR3 is TGTGCCAGCAGTAAGCGAAGACAGCGACCCAACACTGAAGCTTTCTTT.

The chain is built from TRBV10-3 and TRBJ2-1; D gene uncertain. The V gene lost 4 bases and the J gene lost 2 bases, with 9 bases spanning the gap. The germline V gene encodes CDR1 ENHRY and CDR2 SYGVKD. This CDR3 has 14 residues. The CDR3 nucleotides read TGTGCCATCAGTGGGGCCCCTACCTACAATGAGCAGTTCTTC. This translates into CAISGAPTYNEQFF.

V is TRBV27 and J is TRBJ2-1; 7 positions agree with TRBD1. Unmatched junction bases numbered 16, after V lost 6 bases and J lost 2 bases. The germline gives CDR1 MNHEY, CDR2 SMNVEV (reference sequence). The CDR3 runs to 18 residues. The chain's CDR3 is CASRSDRVRVAAYNEQFF. The CDR3 nucleotides are TGTGCCAGCAGATCCGACAGGGTCCGCGTGGCAGCCTACAATGAGCAGTTCTTC.

This chain joins TRBV6-5 and TRBJ2-7; no definite D call. The CDR3 spans 11 residues. Looked up from germline, CDR1 is MNHEY and CDR2 is SVGAGI. The ends were cut back, 7 bases at V and 2 bases at J, with 6 bases in the middle. The CDR3 nucleotides read TGTGCCAGCACAGACACCTACGAGCAGTACTTC. Its translation is CASTDTYEQYF.

V and J are TRBV7-8 and TRBJ2-2; TRBD2 is a possible D gene (6 bases). Germline lookup yields CDR1 SGHVS and CDR2 FQNEAQ. The ends were cut back, 3 bases at V and 6 bases at J, with 8 bases in the middle. This CDR3 has 13 amino acids. DNA of the CDR3: TGTGCCAGCAGCTTCACGGGGGCCGGGGAGCTGTTTTTT. Translation gives CASSFTGAGELFF.

V and J are TRBV6-1 and TRBJ1-4; D may be TRBD1 (6 bases). Germline V CDR1 and CDR2: MNHNS, SASEGT. The CDR3 loop spans 13 amino acids. V lost 7 bases, J lost 6 bases, and 12 bases lay in between. Here the CDR3 reads CASIGTWDEKLFF. DNA of the CDR3: TGTGCCAGCATTGGGACATGGGATGAAAAACTGTTTTTT.

The chain links TRBV7-9 to TRBJ1-2; perhaps TRBD1 as D (6 bases). The V gene lost 1 base and the J gene lost 0 bases, with 9 bases spanning the gap. Germline CDR1 reads SEHNR; CDR2 reads FQNEAQ (reference sequence). This CDR3 contains 15 residues. The CDR3 reads CASSLEAGANYGYTF. The CDR3, as DNA: TGTGCCAGCAGCTTAGAGGCAGGGGCTAACTATGGCTACACCTTC.

The chain employs TRBV30 and TRBJ1-1, with D possibly TRBD1 on 5 matching bases. Germline loops: CDR1 GTSNPN, CDR2 SVGIG (reference sequence). V lost 3 bases, J lost 3 bases, and 20 bases lay in between. CDR3 size: 16 residues. The CDR3 DNA reads TGTGCCTGGAGCACAGCGACAACCGGGGGGGACACTGAAGCTTTCTTT. It translates to CAWSTATTGGDTEAFF.

V usage is TRBV5-4 and J usage is TRBJ1-2; 9 bases line up with TRBD1. The CDR3 runs 15 residues. After removal of 0 bases from V and 7 bases from J, the junction contained 7 bases not matched to a gene. Germline V lookup: CDR1 SGHNT, CDR2 YYREEE (reference sequence). CDR3 loop: CASSLGDRDVGGYTF. CDR3 nucleotides: TGTGCCAGCAGCTTGGGGGACAGGGATGTCGGTGGCTACACCTTC. The entire variable domain, with the rest obtained from reference TRBV5-4 and TRBJ1-2, is as follows: ETGVTQSPTHLIKTRGQQVTLRCSSQSGHNTVSWYQQALGQGPQFIFQYYREEENGRGNFPPRFSGLQFPNYSSELNVNALELDDSALYLCASSLGDRDVGGYTFGSGTRLTVV.